This T cell receptor (beta chain) was captured by sequencing in a study of T cell repertoires in cytomegalovirus infection. Looking at the study overall: Epitope selection comprised recently identified HLA-C-restricted CMV epitopes and well-studied HLA-B-restricted CMV epitopes. Study-wide results and limits: In two of eight donors, the top clonotype was HLA-C-restricted CMV-specific.

TCRdb analysed the reads with MiXCR anew, one entry per CDR3 protein. The data contain fewer than 900,000 distinct CDR3 sequences, about 29% of them singletons. As for this clonotype: The antigen remains unidentified.

The junction had 9 bases not matched to a gene; V was cut back by 7 bases and J by 5 bases. This CDR3 contains 14 residues. The source of this sequence is a human donor in good health (CMV status not recorded). Some clones in this sample may be carry-over from other donors' samples. Material: cultured CD8+ T cells from PBMCs, obtained from culture after CMV antigen stimulation. The gene calls are TRBV12-3 or TRBV12-4 and TRBJ1-1; 8 bases align to TRBD1. The CDR3 here is CASTPGQVWTEAFF. As DNA, the CDR3 is TGTGCCAGCACCCCGGGACAGGTTTGGACTGAAGCTTTCTTT.